This entry is about one T cell receptor (beta chain). It was through 5'RACE template switching that TCR cDNA was made, with a universal primer site and UMIs added. Using its own MiXCR run on the 5' RACE reads, TCRdb lists one record per CDR3 protein. The data hold some 48,000 distinct CDR3 sequences, with over 5.5% observed a single time. This sample was included in a study of T cells after yellow fever vaccination. General study findings and limits: Among sorted memory subsets on day 0, almost all vaccine-responding clonotypes fell below detection. Post-booster repertoires again held most primary-vaccination clones (around 95% CD4, about 90% CD8). Peaking on day 5 versus 15, the secondary response was faster but weaker.

The CDR3 has 14 residues. V lost 4 bases and J lost 3, with 8 bases in between. The germline CDR1 and CDR2 sequences are SGHRS and YFSETQ. The starting material was PBMCs, either bulk or a sorted T-cell subset (CD4+, CD8+, memory, or dextramer-sorted; not recorded which), obtained 45 days after the yellow fever booster vaccination. The sequence came from a young man who received the YFV17D yellow fever vaccine. The chain combines TRBV5-1 with TRBJ1-6; a possible D gene is TRBD1 (6 bases). The CDR3 region is CASSAGDYNSPLHF. The CDR3 DNA reads as TGCGCCAGCAGCGCAGGGGACTATAATTCACCCCTCCACTTT.